Each of the 18 T cell receptor beta chains below was sequenced from the same sample in a study of T-cell reconstitution after alpha-beta-depleted transplantation in children. Unique molecular identifiers were used to barcode this TCRbeta library. TCRdb processed the PCR reads anew with MiXCR; each CDR3 protein has one entry. The sample has 45,000 or so distinct CDR3 sequences, roughly half seen once. This specimen was peripheral blood, taken before TCRalphabeta/CD19-depleted stem cell transplant. These TCRs come from a boy in the first two years of life with SCID, due to receive a stem cell transplant.

This clonotype turned up a few times. The V and J genes are TRBV10-3 and TRBJ2-7, with D perhaps TRBD1 or TRBD2 (6 bases each). Trimming removed 11 bases at V and 1 base at J, with 12 bases between. The CDR3 is 12 amino acids. Germline CDR1 ENHRY, CDR2 SYGVKD. The CDR3 loop reads CAVTGRSYEQYF. Here the CDR3 DNA reads TGTGCCGTCACAGGGAGGTCCTACGAGCAGTACTTC.

V is TRBV11-2 and J is TRBJ2-2; 9 nucleotides line up with TRBD1. V trimming: 4 bases; J trimming: 4 bases; junction bases outside the gene matches: 10. This CDR3 contains 17 residues. CDR1 SGHAT and CDR2 FQNNGV come from the germline V gene. The CDR3 reads CASSSFGGQGGTGELFF. In DNA form, the CDR3 reads TGTGCCAGCAGCTCCTTCGGGGGACAGGGTGGCACCGGGGAGCTGTTTTTT.

This clonotype was recorded at least ten times. The chain carries TRBV5-5 and TRBJ2-3, with 9 bases aligning to TRBD2. Germline CDR1 SGHKS, CDR2 YYEKEE (reference sequence). The CDR3 totals 16 residues. V dropped 5 bases and J dropped 4; count of bases not matched to a gene: 11. In DNA form, the CDR3 reads TGTGCCAGCAGTTCCGGGACTAGCCACACCGCAGATACGCAGTATTTT. Protein: CASSSGTSHTADTQYF.

This clonotype occurred a few times. V is TRBV5-1 and J is TRBJ2-5; 9 bases align to TRBD2. This CDR3 region has 17 residues. V gave up 0 bases and J gave up 5 bases; unmatched junction bases: 11. Per the germline V gene, CDR1 is SGHRS and CDR2 is YFSETQ. The CDR3 region is CASSLAVGGGAGETQYF. CDR3 nucleotide sequence: TGCGCCAGCAGCTTGGCGGTCGGCGGGGGGGCCGGGGAGACCCAGTACTTC.

The rearrangement uses TRBV5-1 and TRBJ2-2; 7 nucleotides line up with TRBD1. J gave up 4 bases and V 4 bases, and 7 bases lay outside the gene matches. This CDR3 spans 15 amino acids. Germline lookup yields CDR1 SGHRS and CDR2 YFSETQ. The CDR3 sequence: CASSPGTDLTGELFF. The CDR3 DNA reads TGCGCCAGCAGCCCGGGGACAGACCTCACCGGGGAGCTGTTTTTT.

This clonotype was recorded a few times. The chain recombines TRBV7-3 with TRBJ2-2, with D hard to call. Trimming cost V 3 bases and J 2 bases, with 7 bases left between them. Germline loops: CDR1 SGHTA, CDR2 FQGTGA. The CDR3 length is 14 residues. CDR3 region: CASSLVLNTGELFF. The CDR3 DNA reads TGTGCCAGCAGCTTGGTCCTTAACACCGGGGAGCTGTTTTTT.

The CDR3 region has the DNA TGTGCCAGCAGCGCCCTCAGACTAGCGGGGGGGCGCGGGGAGACCCAGTACTTC. Translating it yields CASSALRLAGGRGETQYF. V is TRBV5-5 and J is TRBJ2-5; TRBD2 matches 14 bases. Germline V gene sequence: CDR1 SGHKS, CDR2 YYEKEE (reference sequence). The CDR3 runs 18 residues. J gave up 5 bases and V 4 bases, and 13 bases lay outside the gene matches.

The V gene is TRBV7-6, the J gene TRBJ1-1; D is perhaps TRBD1 (5 bases). V was trimmed by 3 bases and J by 3 bases, leaving 8 bases between them. The CDR3 has 13 residues. The germline V gene has CDR1 SGHVS and CDR2 FNYEAQ. The CDR3 loop is CASSLGEDTEAFF. The CDR3, as DNA: TGTGCCAGCAGCTTGGGGGAGGACACTGAAGCTTTCTTT.

The genes are TRBV5-1 and TRBJ2-1; TRBD1 is a possible D gene (6 bases). The CDR3 totals 13 residues. With 6 bases removed from V and 9 bases from J, the gap between germline ends came to 16 bases. Germline V gives CDR1 SGHRS, CDR2 YFSETQ. CDR3 sequence: CASKERQVPEQFF. The CDR3 coding sequence is TGCGCCAGCAAAGAGAGACAGGTACCTGAGCAGTTCTTC.

The J gene is TRBJ2-7, the V gene TRBV7-2; maybe TRBD1 (5 bases). V lost 1 base to trimming and J lost 0 bases, with 10 bases between them. The V gene's germline CDR1 is SGHTA and CDR2 FQGNSA. This CDR3 is 15 amino acids long. The CDR3 region is CASSLGQLSSYEQYF. CDR3 nucleotides: TGTGCCAGCAGCTTAGGACAGCTGAGCTCCTACGAGCAGTACTTC.

This clonotype showed up just a few times. The chain combines TRBV4-1 with TRBJ2-5; D may be TRBD1 (5 bases). There are 13 residues in the CDR3. Trimming took 6 bases from V and 0 from J, leaving 8 bases between them. Germline values: CDR1 MGHRA, CDR2 YSYEKL. CDR3 protein: CASSQGYQETQYF. The CDR3 DNA sequence: TGCGCCAGCAGTCAGGGATACCAAGAGACCCAGTACTTC.

The V and J genes are TRBV11-1 and TRBJ2-1; D is perhaps TRBD1 or TRBD2 (5 bases each). Germline CDR1 SGHAT, CDR2 FQDESV (reference sequence). V gave up 1 base and J gave up 7 bases, with 17 bases separating them. CDR3 length: 16 residues. The chain's CDR3 is CASSLEVGDPGNEQFF. In DNA form, the CDR3 reads TGTGCCAGCAGCTTAGAGGTTGGGGACCCTGGGAATGAGCAGTTCTTC. Filled out from reference TRBV11-1 and TRBJ2-1, the complete variable domain reads EAEVAQSPRYKITEKSQAVAFWCDPISGHATLYWYRQILGQGPELLVQFQDESVVDDSQLPKDRFSAERLKGVDSTLKIQPAELGDSAMYLCASSLEVGDPGNEQFFGPGTRLTVL.

In this sample, this clonotype turned up many times. The V gene is TRBV7-2, the J gene TRBJ1-5; perhaps TRBD1 as D (5 bases). V gave up 2 bases and J gave up 3 bases, with 11 bases separating them. The CDR3 is made up of 15 amino acids. Germline V gene lookup returns CDR1 SGHTA and CDR2 FQGNSA. The CDR3: CASSLRDSSNQPQHF. The CDR3 DNA is TGTGCCAGCAGCTTACGGGACTCTTCCAATCAGCCCCAGCATTTT.

This clonotype was recorded once. This rearrangement joins TRBV6-1 to TRBJ1-5; weak D call: TRBD1 (6 bases). The germline V and J ends were trimmed by 0 bases and 7 bases, with 16 bases remaining between them. The CDR3 is made up of 16 amino acids. CDR1 and CDR2 from the germline V gene are MNHNS and SASEGT. This chain's CDR3 is CASSEAGGGAYQPQHF. The CDR3 nucleotides read TGTGCCAGCAGTGAAGCTGGGGGGGGCGCATACCAGCCCCAGCATTTT.

This clonotype was seen many times. The chain has TRBV4-3 and TRBJ2-1; a possible D gene is TRBD2 (6 bases). V gave up 3 bases and J gave up 3 bases, with 15 bases separating them. The CDR3 consists of 16 residues. Germline-derived CDR1 and CDR2 are LGHNA and YSLEER. CDR3 amino acids: CASSHVLASRYNEQFF. DNA for the CDR3: TGCGCCAGCAGCCACGTGCTAGCGTCCCGCTACAATGAGCAGTTCTTC.

V usage is TRBV3-1 and J usage is TRBJ2-7; D is undetermined. The CDR3 covers 12 residues. CDR1 is LGHDT, CDR2 YNNKEL, per germline (reference sequence). V was cut by 0 bases and J by 10 bases, with 10 bases left in between. The CDR3 bases are TGTGCCAGCAGCCAAGATCGAAGACAACAGTACTTC. Its protein product is CASSQDRRQQYF.

The gene calls are TRBV5-1 and TRBJ1-1; D uncertain. Trimming took off 4 bases at V and 7 bases at J, with 8 bases between the two ends. This CDR3 region has 11 residues. Germline V gene data show CDR1 as SGHRS and CDR2 as YFSETQ. CDR3 in DNA: TGCGCCAGCAGCGGTGATAGTGAAGCTTTCTTT. Translating it yields CASSGDSEAFF.

This clonotype was seen more than once but under ten times. V usage is TRBV20-1 and J usage is TRBJ2-5; D is uncertain. Germline assignment: CDR1 DFQATT and CDR2 SNEGSKA (reference sequence). The CDR3 totals 13 residues. Between the trimmed V and J ends, which lost 0 bases and 5 bases, there was a span of 10 bases. The CDR3 region has the DNA TGCAGTGCTAGAGAAGACCTAGGGGAGACCCAGTACTTC. This codes for CSAREDLGETQYF.